This is a list of T cell receptor beta chains from one sample in a study of T cell responses to AZD1222 COVID-19 vaccine. Only in-frame clones appear in the TCRdb table, and some are missing; sequencing was by immunoSEQ multiplex PCR. The sample shows under 150,000 clones, around 88% of them seen only once. Specimen: peripheral blood, collected on day 0 of AZD1222 vaccination. The receptors originated from an adult in good health. Both conserved end residues are part of each CDR3. The D gene is left open where the match is weak. Clone size is not always given. Where it is, it says once, few, many or a class for expanded clones.

length: 13
V: TRBV10-3
J: TRBJ1-2
D: TRBD1
size: .
CDR3: CAISSDRESGYTF
DNA: TGTGCCATCAGCTCAGACAGGGAATCGGGCTACACCTTC

length: 16
V: TRBV4-1
J: TRBJ1-2
D: .
size: few
CDR3: CASSQVGRARNYGYTF
DNA: TGCGCCAGCAGCCAGGTAGGGAGGGCACGGAACTATGGCTACACCTTC

length: 14
V: TRBV27
J: TRBJ2-3
D: TRBD2
size: .
CDR3: CASSPSQTRGGEYF
DNA: TGTGCCAGCAGTCCCTCTCAGACCCGGGGGGGCGAGTATTTT

length: 13
V: TRBV10-2
J: TRBJ1-2
D: .
size: .
CDR3: CASSLGGNYGYTF
DNA: TGCGCCAGCTCCCTAGGCGGTAACTATGGCTACACCTTC

length: 13
V: TRBV28
J: TRBJ1-2
D: .
size: .
CDR3: CASSSPANYGYTF
DNA: TGTGCCAGCAGTTCCCCAGCCAACTATGGCTACACCTTC

length: 17
V: TRBV7-8
J: TRBJ1-4
D: .
size: .
CDR3: CASSLGGRGPLDEKLFF
DNA: TGTGCCAGCAGCTTAGGGGGAAGAGGACCTCTGGATGAAAAACTGTTTTTT

length: 19
V: TRBV28
J: TRBJ1-3
D: .
size: .
CDR3: CASSYPGTSGTRQRNTIYF
DNA: TGTGCCAGCAGTTACCCCGGGACATCGGGTACCAGACAGAGAAACACCATATATTTT

length: 14
V: TRBV9
J: TRBJ2-2
D: .
size: once
CDR3: CASSVLSNEGELFF
DNA: TGTGCCAGCAGCGTCCTCAGCAATGAGGGGGAGCTGTTTTTT

length: 16
V: TRBV19
J: TRBJ2-3
D: TRBD2
size: .
CDR3: CASSTIAGGAIDTQYF
DNA: TGTGCCAGTAGTACCATAGCGGGGGGGGCCATAGATACGCAGTATTTT

length: 16
V: TRBV7-9
J: TRBJ1-1
D: TRBD1
size: .
CDR3: CASSISPGTGTTEAFF
DNA: TGTGCCAGCAGTATTAGTCCCGGGACAGGGACAACTGAAGCTTTCTTT

length: 12
V: TRBV2
J: TRBJ2-1
D: TRBD1
size: .
CDR3: CASRDRGDEQFF
DNA: TGTGCCAGCAGAGACAGGGGGGACGAGCAGTTCTTC

length: 16
V: TRBV9
J: TRBJ1-3
D: .
size: once
CDR3: CASSVEGGESGNTIYF
DNA: TGTGCCAGCAGCGTAGAAGGAGGGGAGTCGGGAAACACCATATATTTT

length: 15
V: TRBV5-1
J: TRBJ1-6
D: .
size: .
CDR3: CASSQSPSTDSPLHF
DNA: TGCGCCAGCAGCCAATCCCCCAGTACAGATTCACCCCTCCACTTT

length: 11
V: TRBV5-1
J: TRBJ2-1
D: .
size: .
CDR3: CASSQYNEQFF
DNA: TGCGCCAGCAGCCAATACAATGAGCAGTTCTTC

length: 16
V: TRBV13
J: TRBJ2-7
D: .
size: once
CDR3: CASSPQIWGQDYEQYF
DNA: TGTGCCAGCAGCCCACAGATCTGGGGACAAGACTACGAGCAGTACTTC

length: 16
V: TRBV5-4
J: TRBJ2-1
D: TRBD2
size: .
CDR3: CASSLGGGVSYNEQFF
DNA: TGTGCCAGCAGCTTGGGCGGGGGGGTCTCCTACAATGAGCAGTTCTTC

length: 16
V: TRBV6-1
J: TRBJ1-6
D: .
size: .
CDR3: CASSELGRGANSPLHF
DNA: TGTGCCAGCAGTGAATTGGGCAGGGGAGCGAATTCACCCCTCCACTTT

length: 14
V: TRBV7-2
J: TRBJ1-1
D: .
size: .
CDR3: CASSPSGVNTEAFF
DNA: TGTGCCAGCAGCCCCTCAGGGGTGAACACTGAAGCTTTCTTT

length: 17
V: TRBV4-3
J: TRBJ1-6
D: .
size: few
CDR3: CASSQDPPVSGNSPLHF
DNA: TGCGCCAGCAGCCAAGATCCGCCGGTCTCAGGAAATTCACCCCTCCACTTT

length: 12
V: TRBV13
J: TRBJ1-2
D: .
size: .
CDR3: CASSLRGHGYTF
DNA: TGTGCCAGCAGCTTGCGGGGTCATGGCTACACCTTC

length: 14
V: TRBV2
J: TRBJ1-6
D: .
size: .
CDR3: CASSIRRPNSPLHF
DNA: TGTGCCAGCAGTATCCGACGTCCCAATTCACCCCTCCACTTT

length: 14
V: TRBV2
J: TRBJ1-5
D: TRBD1
size: .
CDR3: CASSHRQGDQPQHF
DNA: TGTGCCAGCAGCCACCGACAGGGGGATCAGCCCCAGCATTTT

length: 13
V: TRBV5-1
J: TRBJ2-5
D: .
size: .
CDR3: CASSQQGPGTQYF
DNA: TGCGCCAGCAGCCAACAGGGCCCAGGGACCCAGTACTTC

length: 14
V: TRBV27
J: TRBJ1-6
D: .
size: .
CDR3: CASSLSILSPPLHF
DNA: TGTGCCAGCAGTTTGTCTATACTTAGCCCACCCCTCCACTTT

length: 13
V: TRBV27
J: TRBJ2-1
D: TRBD1
size: .
CDR3: CASSPDRDNEQFF
DNA: TGTGCCAGCAGCCCCGACAGGGACAATGAGCAGTTCTTC

length: 16
V: TRBV28
J: TRBJ2-5
D: TRBD2
size: .
CDR3: CASSLSRVAGSETQYF
DNA: TGTGCCAGCAGTTTAAGTAGAGTAGCGGGGTCAGAGACCCAGTACTTC

length: 14
V: TRBV6-2/TRBV6-3
J: TRBJ2-4
D: .
size: .
CDR3: CASSSYPASSIQYF
DNA: TGTGCCAGCAGTTCCTACCCTGCTAGCAGCATTCAGTACTTC

length: 13
V: TRBV18
J: TRBJ1-2
D: .
size: .
CDR3: CASSPGDIYGYTF
DNA: TGTGCCAGCTCACCGGGAGATATCTATGGCTACACCTTC

length: 13
V: TRBV9
J: TRBJ1-2
D: .
size: once
CDR3: CASSVVSGYGYTF
DNA: TGTGCCAGCAGCGTTGTAAGTGGCTATGGCTACACCTTC

length: 14
V: TRBV5-8
J: TRBJ1-1
D: .
size: .
CDR3: CASSPVGPAGEAFF
DNA: TGTGCCAGCAGCCCAGTAGGACCGGCCGGTGAAGCTTTCTTT

length: 14
V: TRBV11-2
J: TRBJ1-5
D: .
size: .
CDR3: CASSLGASNQPQHF
DNA: TGTGCCAGCAGCTTAGGGGCGAGCAATCAGCCCCAGCATTTT

length: 17
V: TRBV6-2/TRBV6-3
J: TRBJ2-2
D: TRBD1
size: .
CDR3: CASSYSSTGLNTGELFF
DNA: TGTGCCAGCAGTTACTCCTCGACAGGGTTGAACACCGGGGAGCTGTTTTTT

length: 13
V: TRBV3-1/TRBV3-2
J: TRBJ2-1
D: .
size: .
CDR3: CASRDWEYNEQFF
DNA: TGTGCCAGCCGGGACTGGGAATACAATGAGCAGTTCTTC

length: 12
V: TRBV21-1
J: TRBJ1-6
D: .
size: once
CDR3: CASRKEDSPLHF
DNA: TGTGCCAGCAGGAAAGAGGATTCACCCCTCCACTTT

length: 13
V: TRBV12-3/TRBV12-4
J: TRBJ1-2
D: TRBD1
size: once
CDR3: CASSSGQDGGYTF
DNA: TGTGCCAGCAGTTCGGGACAGGATGGAGGCTACACCTTC

length: 14
V: TRBV4-2
J: TRBJ1-1
D: .
size: .
CDR3: CASSPHTANTEAFF
DNA: TGTGCCAGCAGCCCTCATACAGCGAACACTGAAGCTTTCTTT

length: 13
V: TRBV3-1/TRBV3-2
J: TRBJ1-1
D: .
size: once
CDR3: CASRRRENTEAFF
DNA: TGTGCCAGCAGACGAAGGGAGAACACTGAAGCTTTCTTT

length: 17
V: TRBV3-1/TRBV3-2
J: TRBJ2-1
D: TRBD2
size: few
CDR3: CASSQGLRGGKYNEQFF
DNA: TGTGCCAGCAGCCAAGGACTGCGGGGGGGAAAGTACAATGAGCAGTTCTTC

length: 13
V: TRBV30
J: TRBJ1-1
D: TRBD1
size: .
CDR3: CAWDRGMLTEAFF
DNA: TGTGCCTGGGACAGGGGTATGCTCACTGAAGCTTTCTTT

length: 13
V: TRBV6-5
J: TRBJ2-1
D: .
size: .
CDR3: CASSYPDLNEQFF
DNA: TGTGCCAGCAGTTACCCGGACCTCAATGAGCAGTTCTTC

length: 15
V: TRBV4-2
J: TRBJ1-3
D: TRBD1
size: once
CDR3: CASSQGDRAGNTIYF
DNA: TGTGCCAGCAGCCAGGGTGACAGGGCCGGAAACACCATATATTTT

length: 16
V: TRBV2
J: TRBJ1-5
D: .
size: .
CDR3: CASSPGRAAAMGAQHF
DNA: TGTGCCAGCAGTCCTGGTAGGGCAGCGGCGATGGGGGCCCAGCATTTT

length: 15
V: TRBV2
J: TRBJ1-5
D: TRBD1
size: .
CDR3: CASGPGDRGSQPQHF
DNA: TGTGCCAGCGGGCCAGGGGACAGGGGAAGTCAGCCCCAGCATTTT

length: 16
V: TRBV6-4
J: TRBJ2-3
D: TRBD1
size: .
CDR3: CASSRRGTGSTDTQYF
DNA: TGTGCCAGCAGTCGTCGAGGGACAGGGAGCACAGATACGCAGTATTTT

length: 14
V: TRBV11-3
J: TRBJ1-1
D: .
size: few
CDR3: CASSSGDPGAEAFF
DNA: TGTGCCAGCAGCTCAGGGGACCCCGGCGCTGAAGCTTTCTTT

length: 16
V: TRBV6-5
J: TRBJ1-2
D: .
size: once
CDR3: CASSYSGRVSNYGYTF
DNA: TGTGCCAGCAGTTACTCAGGCCGGGTATCTAACTATGGCTACACCTTC

length: 14
V: TRBV5-5
J: TRBJ1-2
D: .
size: .
CDR3: CASSLAEVAYGYTF
DNA: TGTGCCAGCAGCTTGGCGGAGGTTGCCTATGGCTACACCTTC

length: 15
V: TRBV6-5
J: TRBJ2-5
D: TRBD1
size: .
CDR3: CASTLGTVKGETQYF
DNA: TGTGCCAGCACCCTAGGGACAGTTAAGGGGGAGACCCAGTACTTC

length: 15
V: TRBV19
J: TRBJ1-4
D: TRBD1
size: .
CDR3: CASHPGTAINEKLFF
DNA: TGTGCCAGTCATCCCGGGACAGCGATTAATGAAAAACTGTTTTTT

length: 16
V: TRBV7-6
J: TRBJ2-1
D: TRBD2
size: once
CDR3: CASSPRLADSYNEQFF
DNA: TGTGCCAGCAGCCCCCGACTAGCCGATTCCTACAATGAGCAGTTCTTC

length: 18
V: TRBV21-1
J: TRBJ1-4
D: .
size: .
CDR3: CASSKVSDRGQEGEKLFF
DNA: TGTGCCAGCAGCAAAGTAAGCGACAGGGGGCAGGAAGGTGAAAAACTGTTTTTT

length: 13
V: TRBV27
J: TRBJ1-1
D: .
size: .
CDR3: CASSPMTNTEAFF
DNA: TGTGCCAGCAGTCCTATGACCAACACTGAAGCTTTCTTT

length: 16
V: TRBV7-9
J: TRBJ1-4
D: .
size: .
CDR3: CASIPGVGQNNEKLFF
DNA: TGTGCCAGCATCCCTGGTGTCGGACAGAATAATGAAAAACTGTTTTTT

length: 16
V: TRBV6-6
J: TRBJ1-2
D: TRBD1
size: .
CDR3: CASSTQGGTANYGYTF
DNA: TGTGCCAGCAGTACTCAGGGGGGAACGGCTAACTATGGCTACACCTTC

length: 14
V: TRBV19
J: TRBJ2-7
D: .
size: .
CDR3: CAEWEGVPSYEQYF
DNA: TGTGCCGAGTGGGAGGGGGTCCCTAGCTACGAGCAGTACTTC

length: 13
V: TRBV5-1
J: TRBJ2-3
D: .
size: .
CDR3: CASSLSSTDTQYF
DNA: TGCGCCAGCAGCTTGTCAAGCACAGATACGCAGTATTTT

length: 14
V: TRBV24-1
J: TRBJ1-5
D: TRBD1
size: .
CDR3: CATSDLDRAKPQHF
DNA: TGTGCCACCAGTGATTTAGACAGGGCGAAGCCCCAGCATTTT